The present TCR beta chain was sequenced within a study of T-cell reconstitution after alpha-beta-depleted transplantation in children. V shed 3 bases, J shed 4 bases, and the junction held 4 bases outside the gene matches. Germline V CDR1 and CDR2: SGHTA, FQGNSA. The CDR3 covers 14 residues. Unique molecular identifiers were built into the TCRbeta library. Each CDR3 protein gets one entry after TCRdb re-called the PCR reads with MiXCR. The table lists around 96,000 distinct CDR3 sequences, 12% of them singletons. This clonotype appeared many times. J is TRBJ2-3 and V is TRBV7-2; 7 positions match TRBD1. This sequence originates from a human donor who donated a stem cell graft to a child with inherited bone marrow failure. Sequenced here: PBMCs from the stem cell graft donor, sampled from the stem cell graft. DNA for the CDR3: TGTGCCAGCAGCTTCGGACAGGATCCAGATACGCAGTATTTT. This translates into CASSFGQDPDTQYF.